Shown below are 5 T cell receptor beta chains from a single sample sequenced in a study of identical twins. TCRdb independently ran MiXCR on the 5' RACE reads; one entry per CDR3 protein. The sample has some 560,000 distinct CDR3 sequences, roughly 9.9% seen once; the top ten hold 3%. The same data also went into a second study, on yellow fever vaccine responses in identical twins.

The sequenced sample consisted of PBMCs. The receptors stem from a woman aged 18-30 years in good health.

This clonotype was seen many times. Sequence at one end of the junction differs from germline and may be a read error. V usage is TRBV12-3 or TRBV12-4 and J usage is TRBJ2-1; 10 bases line up with TRBD2. This CDR3 contains 11 residues. The CDR3 sequence: CASSSGLAGDF. As DNA, the CDR3 is TGTGCCAGCAGTTCCGGCCTAGCGGGAGACTTC.

This chain connects TRBV6-1 to TRBJ2-2, with D uncertain. The CDR3 covers 12 residues. Germline V gene lookup returns CDR1 MNHNS and CDR2 SASEGT. With 11 bases removed from V and 7 bases from J, the gap between germline ends came to 14 bases. CDR3 sequence reads: CACTRVHGELFF. The CDR3 DNA is TGTGCCTGCACACGGGTACACGGGGAGCTGTTTTTT.

The CDR3 sequence: CASSLFGGGYEQYF. CDR3 coding DNA: TGTGCCAGCAGTTTATTTGGCGGGGGCTACGAGCAGTACTTC. The rearrangement links TRBV28 to TRBJ2-7, with 7 bases fitting TRBD2. Losses at the gene ends were 1 base for V and 3 bases for J; bases not matched to a gene: 3. The germline V gene encodes CDR1 MDHEN and CDR2 SYDVKM. The CDR3 is 14 amino acids.

This clonotype was counted only a few times. The V gene is TRBV5-6, the J gene TRBJ2-2; 9 nucleotides match TRBD2. V dropped 4 bases and J dropped 4; count of bases not matched to a gene: 2. This CDR3 is built from 14 residues. CDR1 is SGHDT, CDR2 YYEEEE, per germline. The CDR3 DNA sequence: TGTGCCAGCAGCCTAGCGGGGTTCACCGGGGAGCTGTTTTTT. As protein: CASSLAGFTGELFF.

The DNA of the CDR3 is TGCAGTGCTAGAGGAAGGAGGACCCTCTCCTACGAGCAGTACTTC. It yields the protein CSARGRRTLSYEQYF. This rearrangement joins TRBV20-1 to TRBJ2-7; D is perhaps TRBD2 (5 bases). The CDR3 extends over 15 amino acids. Germline assignment: CDR1 DFQATT and CDR2 SNEGSKA (reference sequence). V lost 1 base, J lost 0 bases, and 13 bases lay in between.